This is a list of T cell receptor beta chains from one sample in a study of cytomegalovirus exposure and HLA in healthy donors. Measured with immunoSEQ multiplex PCR; TCRdb has only the in-frame clones, and not every one. Its clone listing holds tens of thousands of clones. Sequencing input: PBMCs. All receptors derive from a woman aged 25 to 39 in good health and CMV-seronegative. Each CDR3 is given with its conserved first and last residue. Each record gives: J gene, D gene, V gene, CDR3 protein, CDR3 DNA. A D gene is named only where the DNA matches it firmly.

J gene: TRBJ1-1
D gene: NA
V gene: TRBV19
CDR3 protein: CASSIDTVMNTEAFF
CDR3 DNA: TGTGCCAGTAGTATAGATACAGTGATGAACACTGAAGCTTTCTTT

J gene: TRBJ1-2
D gene: TRBD1
V gene: TRBV18
CDR3 protein: CASSPDRNYGYTF
CDR3 DNA: TGTGCCAGCTCGCCGGACAGGAATTATGGCTACACCTTC

J gene: TRBJ1-2
D gene: NA
V gene: TRBV10-3
CDR3 protein: CAISEGAFGYTF
CDR3 DNA: TGTGCCATCAGTGAGGGGGCGTTTGGCTACACCTTC

J gene: TRBJ2-5
D gene: TRBD2
V gene: TRBV6-5
CDR3 protein: CASSYSGGGAWETQYF
CDR3 DNA: TGTGCCAGCAGTTACTCGGGCGGGGGGGCCTGGGAGACCCAGTACTTC

J gene: TRBJ1-1
D gene: NA
V gene: TRBV11-2
CDR3 protein: CASSSGRTEAFF
CDR3 DNA: TGTGCCAGCAGCTCGGGTAGGACTGAAGCTTTCTTT

J gene: TRBJ2-6
D gene: TRBD1
V gene: TRBV6-5
CDR3 protein: CAVQGSSGANVLTF
CDR3 DNA: TGTGCCGTACAGGGGAGCTCTGGGGCCAACGTCCTGACTTTC

J gene: TRBJ1-2
D gene: TRBD1
V gene: TRBV4-1
CDR3 protein: CASSHRDRGSGYTF
CDR3 DNA: TGCGCCAGCAGCCATCGGGACAGGGGAAGTGGCTACACCTTC

J gene: TRBJ1-2
D gene: NA
V gene: TRBV4-1
CDR3 protein: CASSPVRGRDPNYGYTF
CDR3 DNA: TGCGCCAGCAGCCCCGTGCGGGGGAGAGATCCCAACTATGGCTACACCTTC

J gene: TRBJ2-7
D gene: NA
V gene: TRBV7-8
CDR3 protein: CASSPTPGLEQYF
CDR3 DNA: TGTGCCAGCAGCCCGACCCCGGGACTCGAGCAGTACTTC

J gene: TRBJ2-2
D gene: NA
V gene: TRBV4-2
CDR3 protein: CASRSSAANTGELFF
CDR3 DNA: TGTGCCAGCAGGTCGTCAGCGGCGAACACCGGGGAGCTGTTTTTT

J gene: TRBJ1-5
D gene: NA
V gene: TRBV6-5
CDR3 protein: CASATTGNQPQHF
CDR3 DNA: TGTGCCAGCGCTACGACAGGCAATCAGCCCCAGCATTTT

J gene: TRBJ1-1
D gene: NA
V gene: TRBV27
CDR3 protein: CATGPRGAFF
CDR3 DNA: TGTGCGACCGGGCCGCGGGGAGCTTTCTTT

J gene: TRBJ2-1
D gene: NA
V gene: TRBV18
CDR3 protein: CASSLEGTSSYNEQFF
CDR3 DNA: TGTGCCAGCTCACTCGAGGGTACAAGCTCCTACAATGAGCAGTTCTTC

J gene: TRBJ2-7
D gene: TRBD1
V gene: TRBV6-6
CDR3 protein: CASSTPGQGGYEQYF
CDR3 DNA: TGTGCCAGCAGTACTCCCGGACAGGGGGGCTACGAGCAGTACTTC

J gene: TRBJ2-5
D gene: NA
V gene: TRBV7-2
CDR3 protein: CASSLTDEETQYF
CDR3 DNA: TGTGCCAGCAGCCTGACAGACGAAGAGACCCAGTACTTC